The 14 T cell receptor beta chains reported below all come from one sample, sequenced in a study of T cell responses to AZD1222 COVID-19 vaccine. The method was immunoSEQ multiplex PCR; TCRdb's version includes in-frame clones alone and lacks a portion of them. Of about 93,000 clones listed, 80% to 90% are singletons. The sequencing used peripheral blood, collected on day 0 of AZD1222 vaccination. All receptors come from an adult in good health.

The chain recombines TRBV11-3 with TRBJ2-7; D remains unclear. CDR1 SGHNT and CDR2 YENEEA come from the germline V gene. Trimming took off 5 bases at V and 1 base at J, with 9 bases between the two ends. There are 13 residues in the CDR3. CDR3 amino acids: CASSPFGSYEQYF. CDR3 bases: TGTGCCAGCAGCCCGTTTGGGTCCTACGAGCAGTACTTC. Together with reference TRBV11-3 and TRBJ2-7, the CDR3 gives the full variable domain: EAGVVQSPRYKIIEKKQPVAFWCNPISGHNTLYWYLQNLGQGPELLIRYENEEAVDDSQLPKDRFSAERLKGVDSTLKIQPAELGDSAVYLCASSPFGSYEQYFGPGTRLTVT.

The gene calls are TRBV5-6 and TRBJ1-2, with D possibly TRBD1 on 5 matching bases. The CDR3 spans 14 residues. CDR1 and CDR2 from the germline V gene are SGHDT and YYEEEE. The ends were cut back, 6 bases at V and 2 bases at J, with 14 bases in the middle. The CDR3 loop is CASNPRDLNYGYTF. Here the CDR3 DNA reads TGTGCCAGCAACCCTCGGGACTTAAACTATGGCTACACCTTC.

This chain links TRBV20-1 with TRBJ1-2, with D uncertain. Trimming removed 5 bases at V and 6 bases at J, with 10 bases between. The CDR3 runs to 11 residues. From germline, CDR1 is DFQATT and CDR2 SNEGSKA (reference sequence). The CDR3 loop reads CSALLTDGYTF. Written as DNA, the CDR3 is TGCAGTGCTCTTCTTACAGATGGCTACACCTTC.

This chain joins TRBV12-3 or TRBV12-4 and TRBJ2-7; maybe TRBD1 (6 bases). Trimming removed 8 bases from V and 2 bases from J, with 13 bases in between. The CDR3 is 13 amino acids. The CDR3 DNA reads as TGTGCCAGCGGGGGACACGAAACCTACGAGCAGTACTTC. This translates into CASGGHETYEQYF.

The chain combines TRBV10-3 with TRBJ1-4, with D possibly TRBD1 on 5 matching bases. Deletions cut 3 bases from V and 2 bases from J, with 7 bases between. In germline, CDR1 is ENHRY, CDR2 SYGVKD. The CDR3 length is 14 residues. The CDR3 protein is CAISDRDTNEKLFF. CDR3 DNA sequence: TGTGCCATCAGTGACCGGGACACTAATGAAAAACTGTTTTTT.

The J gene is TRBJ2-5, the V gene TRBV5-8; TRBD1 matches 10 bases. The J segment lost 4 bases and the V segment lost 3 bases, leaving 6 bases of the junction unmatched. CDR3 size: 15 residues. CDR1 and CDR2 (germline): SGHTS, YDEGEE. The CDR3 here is CASSWDRGGRETQYF. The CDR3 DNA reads TGTGCCAGCAGCTGGGACAGGGGAGGTCGAGAGACCCAGTACTTC.

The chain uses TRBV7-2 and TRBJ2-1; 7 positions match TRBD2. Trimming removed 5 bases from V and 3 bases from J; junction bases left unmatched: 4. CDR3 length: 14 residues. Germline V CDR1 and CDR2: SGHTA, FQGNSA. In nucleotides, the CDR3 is TGTGCCAGCAGCCGGGACTACTACTACAATGAGCAGTTCTTC. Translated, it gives CASSRDYYYNEQFF.

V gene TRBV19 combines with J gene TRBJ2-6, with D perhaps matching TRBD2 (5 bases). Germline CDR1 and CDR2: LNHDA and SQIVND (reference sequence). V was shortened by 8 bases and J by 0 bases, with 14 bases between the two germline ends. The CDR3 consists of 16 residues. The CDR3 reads CASSAVTPSGANVLTF. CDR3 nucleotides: TGTGCCAGTTCAGCGGTCACCCCCTCTGGGGCCAACGTCCTGACTTTC.

The CDR3 DNA reads as TGTGCCAGCCGCACCACTTCGATCGGGAGTGCCAAAAACATTCAGTACTTC. This gives the protein CASRTTSIGSAKNIQYF. The rearrangement uses TRBV19 and TRBJ2-4; possible D gene TRBD2, 6 bases. The germline V gene encodes CDR1 LNHDA and CDR2 SQIVND (reference sequence). The CDR3 extends over 17 amino acids. V was pared by 9 bases and J by 1 base, with 22 bases between.

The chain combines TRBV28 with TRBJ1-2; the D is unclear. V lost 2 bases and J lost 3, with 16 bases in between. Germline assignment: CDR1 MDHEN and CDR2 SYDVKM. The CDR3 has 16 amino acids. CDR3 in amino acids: CASSLRRFPSYYGYTF. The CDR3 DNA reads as TGTGCCAGCAGTTTACGCAGGTTCCCCTCTTACTATGGCTACACCTTC.

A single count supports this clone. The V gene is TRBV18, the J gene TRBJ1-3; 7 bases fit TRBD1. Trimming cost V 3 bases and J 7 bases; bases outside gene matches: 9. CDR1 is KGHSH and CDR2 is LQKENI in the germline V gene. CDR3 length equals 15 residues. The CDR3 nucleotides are TGTGCCAGCTCACCGGGGACAGACCCGGGGAACACCATATATTTT. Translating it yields CASSPGTDPGNTIYF. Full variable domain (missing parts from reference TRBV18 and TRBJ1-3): NAGVMQNPRHLVRRRGQEARLRCSPMKGHSHVYWYRQLPEEGLKFMVYLQKENIIDESGMPKERFSAEFPKEGPSILRIQQVVRGDSAAYFCASSPGTDPGNTIYFGEGSWLTVV.

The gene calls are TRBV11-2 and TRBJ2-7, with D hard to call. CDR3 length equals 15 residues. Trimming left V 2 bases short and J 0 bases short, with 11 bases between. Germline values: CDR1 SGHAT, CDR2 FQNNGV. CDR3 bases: TGTGCCAGCAGCTTAAGTGACGGAAGCTCCTACGAGCAGTACTTC. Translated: CASSLSDGSSYEQYF.

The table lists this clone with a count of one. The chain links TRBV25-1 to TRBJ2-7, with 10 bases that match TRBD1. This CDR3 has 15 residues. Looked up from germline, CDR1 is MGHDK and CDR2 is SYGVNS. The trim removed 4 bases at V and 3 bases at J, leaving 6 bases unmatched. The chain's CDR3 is CASSGWGQGIYEQYF. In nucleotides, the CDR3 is TGTGCCAGCAGTGGCTGGGGACAGGGGATCTACGAGCAGTACTTC.

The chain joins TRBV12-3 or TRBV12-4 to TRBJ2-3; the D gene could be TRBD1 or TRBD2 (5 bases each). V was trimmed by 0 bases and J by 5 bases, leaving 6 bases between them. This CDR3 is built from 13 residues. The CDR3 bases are TGTGCCAGCAGTTTAGCGGGGGAAGATACGCAGTATTTT. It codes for CASSLAGEDTQYF.